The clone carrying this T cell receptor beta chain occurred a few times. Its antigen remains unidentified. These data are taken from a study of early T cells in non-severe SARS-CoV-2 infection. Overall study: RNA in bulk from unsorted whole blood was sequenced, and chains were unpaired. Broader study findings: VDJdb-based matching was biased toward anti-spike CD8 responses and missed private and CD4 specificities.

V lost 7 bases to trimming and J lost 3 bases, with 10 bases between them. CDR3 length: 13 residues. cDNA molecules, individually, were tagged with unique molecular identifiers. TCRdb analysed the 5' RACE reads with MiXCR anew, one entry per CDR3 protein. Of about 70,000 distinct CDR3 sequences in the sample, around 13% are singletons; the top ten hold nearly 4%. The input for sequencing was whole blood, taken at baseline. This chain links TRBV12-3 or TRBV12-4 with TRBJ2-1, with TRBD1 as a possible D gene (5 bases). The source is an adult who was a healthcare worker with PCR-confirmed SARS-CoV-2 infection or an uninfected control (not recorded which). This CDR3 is CASIWGNYNEQFF. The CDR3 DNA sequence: TGTGCCAGCATCTGGGGCAACTACAATGAGCAGTTCTTC.